The source of this TCR beta chain is a study of blood T cell repertoires in COVID-19. As for the study in general: Acute and convalescent COVID-19 samples came from the United States, Italy and Spain. The analysed material was cDNA or gDNA that came from T cells, B-cell-depleted T cells, or PBMCs.

V lost 5 bases, J lost 8 bases, and 21 bases lay in between. CDR1 is MDHEN and CDR2 is SYDVKM in the germline V gene. The CDR3 is 15 amino acids. A note on this clone: A read error is possible here, since a much larger clone lies one base away.

In the authors' methods: Using reference gene primer amplification, nucleated cell counts were estimated. The table came from immunoSEQ multiplex PCR; TCRdb's copy has only in-frame clones and leaves some out. For V, J and clone size, that table is used; D and trimming come from the DNA. The sample has 100,000 or so clones, about four fifths seen once. Sequencing was performed on peripheral blood. This rearrangement joins TRBV28 to TRBJ1-2, with D maybe TRBD1 (6 bases). The receptor's source is a woman in her sixties or seventies with acute or convalescent COVID-19. CDR3 region: CASSGRRRGGRGYTF. CDR3 DNA sequence: TGTGCCAGCAGTGGACGGAGGAGGGGGGGTCGGGGCTACACCTTC.